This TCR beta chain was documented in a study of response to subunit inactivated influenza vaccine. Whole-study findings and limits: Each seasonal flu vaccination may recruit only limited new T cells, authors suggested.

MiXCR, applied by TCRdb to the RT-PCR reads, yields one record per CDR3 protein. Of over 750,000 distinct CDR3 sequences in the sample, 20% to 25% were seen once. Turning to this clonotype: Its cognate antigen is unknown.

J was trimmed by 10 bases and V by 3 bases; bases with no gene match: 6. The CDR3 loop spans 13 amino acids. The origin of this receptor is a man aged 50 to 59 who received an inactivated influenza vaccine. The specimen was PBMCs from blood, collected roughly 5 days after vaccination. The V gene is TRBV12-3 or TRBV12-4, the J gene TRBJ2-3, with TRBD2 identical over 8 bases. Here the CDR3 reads CASSLSSGVPQYF. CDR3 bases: TGTGCCAGCAGTTTGAGTAGCGGGGTGCCGCAGTATTTT.